The entry below describes one T cell receptor (beta chain). Its antigen is not identified. Germline V gives CDR1 SGHRS, CDR2 YFSETQ. Trimming stripped 4 bases from V and 6 bases from J, with 10 bases between. The CDR3 runs to 13 residues. CD8 memory pooled CD45RO+ cells and CCR7-negative CD45RA+ TemRA cells. TCRdb keeps only in-frame clones here, not all; method: immunoSEQ multiplex PCR. The sample includes 300,000 to 400,000 clones, roughly 84% of them seen just once. This entry belongs to a study of shared clonotypes between healthy human individuals. On the study more broadly: Donors had three CD4 naive, three CD4 memory, two CD8 naive and one CD8 memory plate apiece.

Findings and caveats of the study: Approximately 5% of naive CD4 clonotypes were shared across several donors.

The chain couples TRBV5-1 to TRBJ1-4; no clear D gene. The specimen sequenced was memory CD8+ T cells sorted from blood. Subset given: CD45RO+ cells pooled with CCR7-negative TemRA cells. This clonotype was sampled from a man aged 18 to 29 in good health. CDR3 sequence (DNA): TGCGCCAGCAGCCTTTTCGAACATGAAAAACTGTTTTTT. This encodes CASSLFEHEKLFF.